This T cell receptor (beta chain) was obtained from a study of blood T cell repertoires in COVID-19. On the study more broadly: Collection of acute and convalescent COVID-19 samples took place in the United States, Italy and Spain. Nucleic acid was either cDNA or gDNA, and it came from T cells, B-cell-depleted T cells, or PBMCs.

The CDR3 totals 20 residues. In the source study's methods: Amplified reference gene primers provided the basis for estimating nucleated cell counts. TCRdb's table, derived via immunoSEQ multiplex PCR, lists solely in-frame clones and lacks some. The DNA was the basis for D and trimming; V, J and clone size are from that table. The sample shows about 250,000 clones, almost 85% of them seen only once. The sample comprised peripheral blood. The TCR originated in a man in his forties or fifties with acute or convalescent COVID-19. This chain joins TRBV21-1 and TRBJ1-1. TRBV21-1 is deemed a pseudogene. The DNA for the CDR3 is TGTGCCAGCAGCAAATCGAAGGATGGGGAGGGGCGGCCGCTGAACACTGAAGCTTTCTTT. This encodes CASSKSKDGEGRPLNTEAFF.